Below, one TCR beta chain is given with its context. This entry is derived from a study of blood T cell repertoires in COVID-19. About the study: The analysed material was cDNA or gDNA that came from T cells, B-cell-depleted T cells, or PBMCs.

Original handling: Amplified reference gene primers provided the basis for estimating nucleated cell counts. Assay: immunoSEQ multiplex PCR; the TCRdb copy retains only in-frame clones and omits some. V, J and clone size derive from that table, while D and trimming were established from the DNA sequence. The table records tens of thousands of clones, roughly 90% of them present only once. The CDR3 totals 13 residues. Per germline, CDR1 ENHRY and CDR2 SYGVKD. V shed 10 bases, J shed 3 bases, and the junction held 4 bases outside the gene matches. Sequences were obtained from peripheral blood. The chain links TRBV10-3 to TRBJ1-4; TRBD1 matches 8 bases. This TCR was recovered from a human donor with active COVID-19. The donor label of this sample is uncertain. The CDR3 sequence is CASQGASNEKLFF. The CDR3 nucleotides read TGTGCCAGCCAGGGGGCTTCTAATGAAAAACTGTTTTTT.